This entry lists 2 T cell receptor beta chains sequenced from one sample in a study of T-cell reconstitution after alpha-beta-depleted transplantation in children. The TCRbeta library incorporated unique molecular identifiers. TCRdb ran MiXCR on the PCR reads and lists one entry per CDR3 protein. The sample carries 400,000 to 500,000 distinct CDR3 sequences, approximately 10% recorded once. The specimen comprised PBMCs from the stem cell graft donor, sampled from the stem cell graft. Receptors originate from a human donor who donated a stem cell graft to a child with acute myeloid leukemia.

This clonotype came up a few times. The CDR3 protein is CASSLGQVLRNEQFF. The CDR3 DNA sequence: TGTGCCAGCAGTCTGGGACAGGTACTGAGGAATGAGCAGTTCTTC. The chain recombines TRBV6-1 with TRBJ2-1; 8 bases map to TRBD1. This CDR3 has 15 amino acids. Trimming removed 5 bases from V and 7 bases from J; junction bases left unmatched: 10. Germline lookup yields CDR1 MNHNS and CDR2 SASEGT.

In this sample, this clonotype turned up once. V is TRBV7-6 and J is TRBJ2-3; a weak D match, TRBD1 (6 bases). V lost 3 bases to trimming and J lost 3 bases, with 13 bases between them. CDR1 is SGHVS, CDR2 FNYEAQ, per germline. The CDR3 has 15 residues. The CDR3 loop is CASSFLDSFTDTQYF. The CDR3 DNA reads as TGTGCCAGCAGCTTTTTGGACAGTTTTACAGATACGCAGTATTTT. The variable domain in full, with the rest retrieved from reference TRBV7-6 and TRBJ2-3, is GAGVSQSPRYKVTKRGQDVALRCDPISGHVSLYWYRQALGQGPEFLTYFNYEAQQDKSGLPNDRFSAERPEGSISTLTIQRTEQRDSAMYRCASSFLDSFTDTQYFGPGTRLTVL.